These 22 T cell receptor beta chains share one sample of origin, sequenced in a study of blood T cell repertoires in COVID-19. This table comes from immunoSEQ multiplex PCR, and its TCRdb copy is limited to in-frame clones, with some not included. The table has tens of thousands of clones, 86% seen once; the top ten hold roughly 14%. The specimen sequenced was peripheral blood. The source is a human donor in a cohort sampled during active COVID-19.

The chain is built from TRBV30 and TRBJ1-3, with 9 bases that match TRBD1. Germline V gene sequence: CDR1 GTSNPN, CDR2 SVGIG (reference sequence). The length of the CDR3 is 15 residues. V was pared by 5 bases and J by 2 bases, with 7 bases of the junction left unmatched. In DNA, the CDR3 is TGTGCCTGGCTTACCCGGGACAGGGCTGGAAACACCATATATTTT. The encoded protein is CAWLTRDRAGNTIYF.

In the case of this clone: The junction shows a germline mismatch at one end, possibly a read error. The chain employs TRBV6-1 and TRBJ2-7; no reliable D call. CDR1 and CDR2 (germline): MNHNS, SASEGT. CDR3 length equals 11 residues. CDR3 bases: TGTGCCAGCAGTGAATCCTTCGAGCAGTACTTC. Protein sequence: CASSESFEQYF.

This chain uses TRBV24-1 with TRBJ2-5; 11 bases agree with TRBD2. V was pared by 5 bases and J by 2 bases, with 6 bases of the junction left unmatched. Germline loops: CDR1 KGHDR, CDR2 SFDVKD. The CDR3 runs to 16 residues. CDR3: CATSAGTSGQQETQYF. The DNA of the CDR3 is TGTGCCACCAGTGCCGGGACTAGCGGACAACAAGAGACCCAGTACTTC.

This chain links TRBV30 with TRBJ2-3; the match to TRBD2 covers 7 bases. This CDR3 is built from 14 residues. Trimming removed 2 bases from V and 3 bases from J; junction bases left unmatched: 5. The germline V gene encodes CDR1 GTSNPN and CDR2 SVGIG (reference sequence). CDR3 residues: CAWSFGGGTDTQYF. The CDR3 DNA is TGTGCCTGGAGTTTTGGCGGGGGAACAGATACGCAGTATTTT.

The rearrangement uses TRBV29-1 and TRBJ1-1, with TRBD1 matching 9 bases. Germline CDR1 SQVTM, CDR2 ANQGSEA. With V trimmed by 2 bases and J by 0 bases, 4 bases remained unmatched. The CDR3 length is 15 residues. The CDR3 is CSVERGTGMNTEAFF. In DNA form, the CDR3 reads TGCAGCGTTGAAAGGGGGACAGGGATGAACACTGAAGCTTTCTTT. The full variable domain, completed using reference TRBV29-1 and TRBJ1-1, is SAVISQKPSRDICQRGTSLTIQCQVDSQVTMMFWYRQQPGQSLTLIATANQGSEATYESGFVIDKFPISRPNLTFSTLTVSNMSPEDSSIYLCSVERGTGMNTEAFFGQGTRLTVV.

CDR3 loop: CASSLQGRMRGYTF. Here the CDR3 DNA reads TGTGCCAGCAGCTTACAGGGCAGGATGAGGGGCTACACCTTC. V and J are TRBV7-8 and TRBJ1-2; possible D gene TRBD1, 5 bases. Germline CDR1 SGHVS, CDR2 FQNEAQ. CDR3 length equals 14 residues. The V end was cut by 2 bases, the J end by 8 bases, with 15 bases between.

The chain employs TRBV6-4 and TRBJ2-7; D is ambiguous. Trimming removed 2 bases at V and 0 bases at J, with 14 bases between. This CDR3 comprises 16 residues. Germline CDR1 is MRHNA and CDR2 is SNTAGT. The CDR3 sequence: CASSDNQRLLSYEQYF. CDR3 nucleotides: TGTGCCAGCAGTGACAATCAGAGGCTCCTCTCCTACGAGCAGTACTTC.

This rearrangement joins TRBV2 to TRBJ1-2; a weak D match, TRBD1 (5 bases). Germline CDR1 reads SNHLY; CDR2 reads FYNNEI. V lost 9 bases, J lost 2 bases, and 16 bases lay in between. The CDR3 loop spans 14 amino acids. DNA for the CDR3: TGTGCCAGTACACAGGAACAAGGCAACTATGGCTACACCTTC. Amino acids: CASTQEQGNYGYTF.

The chain is built from TRBV3-1 (or the pseudogene TRBV3-2) and TRBJ2-2; 8 bases are a match to TRBD1. Unmatched junction bases numbered 12, after V lost 1 base and J lost 5 bases. The V gene's germline CDR1 is LGHDT and CDR2 YNNKEL (reference sequence). The CDR3 extends over 18 amino acids. DNA for the CDR3: TGTGCCAGCAGCCAAGGATTGGCAGGGGGCGTCCGGACCGGGGAGCTGTTTTTT. Encoded protein: CASSQGLAGGVRTGELFF.

The chain's CDR3 is CARSHPISSSGGEKLFF. DNA of the CDR3: TGTGCCAGAAGCCACCCGATTTCCTCGTCGGGCGGGGAAAAACTGTTTTTT. The V and J genes are TRBV5-3 and TRBJ1-4, with D hard to call. TRBV5-3 is noted as an ORF with a role that remains uncertain. The V and J ends lost 4 bases and 8 bases respectively, with 24 bases between them. The CDR3 consists of 17 residues.

This chain joins TRBV5-1 and TRBJ1-2, with a tentative D call TRBD1 (5 bases). Looked up from germline, CDR1 is SGHRS and CDR2 is YFSETQ. CDR3 length: 14 amino acids. The germline V and J ends were trimmed by 4 bases and 5 bases, with 15 bases remaining between them. This chain's CDR3 is CASSARAESYGYTF. The CDR3 bases are TGCGCCAGCAGCGCCAGGGCAGAGTCATATGGCTACACCTTC.

This chain links TRBV5-1 with TRBJ2-1; the D gene is possibly TRBD2 (6 bases). In germline, CDR1 is SGHRS, CDR2 YFSETQ. V was trimmed by 0 bases and J by 7 bases, leaving 17 bases between them. The CDR3 loop spans 16 amino acids. Here the CDR3 DNA reads TGCGCCAGCAGCTTGGGGAGGGCCGAAGAAAGGAATGAGCAGTTCTTC. Its translation is CASSLGRAEERNEQFF.

V usage is TRBV9 and J usage is TRBJ1-3, with no clear D. The CDR3 length is 15 residues. Trimming removed 5 bases at V and 0 bases at J, with 12 bases between. The germline CDR1 and CDR2 sequences are SGDLS and YYNGEE. The CDR3 region is CASSSGMGSGNTIYF. In DNA, the CDR3 is TGTGCCAGCAGTAGCGGTATGGGCTCTGGAAACACCATATATTTT.

This chain uses TRBV6-5 with TRBJ1-5; weak D call: TRBD1 (5 bases). Trimming removed 5 bases at V and 0 bases at J, with 11 bases between. CDR3 length: 15 amino acids. The germline V gene has CDR1 MNHEY and CDR2 SVGAGI. CDR3 sequence: CASSNRINSNQPQHF. CDR3 DNA sequence: TGTGCCAGCAGTAACAGGATAAATAGCAATCAGCCCCAGCATTTT.

V usage is TRBV10-3 and J usage is TRBJ2-3, with D uncertain. V was shortened by 6 bases and J by 4 bases, with 11 bases between the two germline ends. There are 13 residues in the CDR3. The germline V gene has CDR1 ENHRY and CDR2 SYGVKD. CDR3 coding DNA: TGTGCCATCAGCGACCGGGTAGCAGATACGCAGTATTTT. Residues: CAISDRVADTQYF.

The gene calls are TRBV2 and TRBJ1-5, with 12 positions matching TRBD1. The CDR3 is made up of 15 amino acids. J was trimmed by 3 bases and V by 11 bases; bases with no gene match: 8. The germline V gene has CDR1 SNHLY and CDR2 FYNNEI. CDR3 sequence reads: CAVAGTGGFNQPQHF. CDR3 bases: TGTGCCGTTGCCGGGACAGGGGGCTTCAATCAGCCCCAGCATTTT.

The rearrangement uses TRBV18 and TRBJ2-7, with 7 bases fitting TRBD1. The J segment lost 1 base and the V segment lost 4 bases, leaving 4 bases of the junction unmatched. Germline V gene lookup returns CDR1 KGHSH and CDR2 LQKENI. This CDR3 has 14 amino acids. The CDR3 nucleotides are TGTGCCAGCTCACTATCGGGACAGTCCTACGAGCAGTACTTC. Encoded protein: CASSLSGQSYEQYF.

The J gene is TRBJ2-5, the V gene TRBV5-5; 8 bases are shared with TRBD2. The V gene's germline CDR1 is SGHKS and CDR2 YYEKEE (reference sequence). The CDR3 has 15 amino acids. The V gene end was trimmed by 5 bases and the J gene end by 4 bases; junction bases not matched to a gene: 10. The CDR3 nucleotides read TGTGCCAGCAGGCTTGTTCGGGGGGGCCGAGAGACCCAGTACTTC. This encodes CASRLVRGGRETQYF.

V gene TRBV27 combines with J gene TRBJ2-5; possibly TRBD2 for D (6 bases). Germline V gene data show CDR1 as MNHEY and CDR2 as SMNVEV (reference sequence). V lost 3 bases to trimming and J lost 2 bases, with 7 bases between them. The length of the CDR3 is 13 residues. CDR3 in amino acids: CASSFSGQETQYF. The CDR3 DNA follows: TGTGCCAGCAGTTTTAGCGGACAAGAGACCCAGTACTTC.

The V gene is TRBV10-3, the J gene TRBJ2-2; D might be TRBD2 (5 bases). Between the trimmed V and J ends, which lost 0 bases and 5 bases, there was a span of 7 bases. CDR1 and CDR2 (germline): ENHRY, SYGVKD. This CDR3 has 14 residues. The CDR3 loop is CAISESRETGELFF. The CDR3 DNA reads TGTGCCATCAGTGAGTCTCGGGAAACCGGGGAGCTGTTTTTT.

The rearrangement links TRBV6-5 to TRBJ1-1; 8 bases are a match to TRBD1. Unmatched junction bases numbered 5, after V lost 5 bases and J lost 3 bases. CDR1 MNHEY and CDR2 SVGAGI come from the germline V gene. This CDR3 region has 14 residues. The CDR3 DNA sequence: TGTGCCAGCAGTCCAGGGGGCCTAGACACTGAAGCTTTCTTT. Amino acids: CASSPGGLDTEAFF.

The genes are TRBV7-2 and TRBJ2-2; D uncertain. This CDR3 comprises 16 residues. Per the germline V gene, CDR1 is SGHTA and CDR2 is FQGNSA. Trimming pared 0 bases from V and 3 bases from J, leaving 11 bases between. The CDR3 region is CASSLAGRRDTGELFF. The CDR3 DNA reads TGTGCCAGCAGCTTAGCTGGTCGTCGGGACACCGGGGAGCTGTTTTTT.